These 20 T cell receptor beta chains were all obtained from the same sample, sequenced in a study of sequential checkpoint blockade in melanoma (dated by TCRdb to between 2018 and 2021). The treatment or condition label of this sample denotes: randomized to nivolumab then ipilimumab (arm A) or the reverse (arm B). Library prep was done by the immunoSEQ multiplex PCR assay. TCRdb provides this immuneACCESS table in a form limited to in-frame rearrangements. Some clones are lacking; in checked studies, under half of them reflect an unresolved V gene, and why the rest are absent is not known. The sample table records about 4,000 clones; about a third of these occur just once. Of the sample, around 29% falls within the top ten clones. The sample consisted of tumor tissue (inferred from file names), taken from a patient given nivolumab and ipilimumab in sequence. The receptors originated from a human donor with melanoma.

In DNA, the CDR3 is TGTGCCAGCAGCTTATCTGGGCGGGGGACTAGCACAGATACGCAGTATTTT. Residues: CASSLSGRGTSTDTQYF. The chain links TRBV11-3 to TRBJ2-3; 7 bases align to TRBD2. The CDR3 is made up of 17 amino acids. The V gene end was trimmed by 2 bases and the J gene end by 0 bases; junction bases not matched to a gene: 8. Germline V gene lookup returns CDR1 SGHNT and CDR2 YENEEA.

This clone was picked up many times. The V gene is TRBV11-3, the J gene TRBJ1-1, with D perhaps TRBD1 (5 bases). Germline V gene data show CDR1 as SGHNT and CDR2 as YENEEA. The CDR3 covers 14 residues. Trimming removed 4 bases from V and 6 bases from J, with 15 bases in between. The CDR3 DNA reads TGTGCCAGCAGCTCCTCCGGAGGGACCTCTGAAGCTTTCTTT. Translating it yields CASSSSGGTSEAFF.

This clone was seen a single time. The V gene is TRBV6-8, the J gene TRBJ2-2; D is unresolved. The CDR3 spans 12 residues. V gave up 5 bases and J gave up 6 bases, with 7 bases separating them. In germline, CDR1 is MNHGY, CDR2 SAAAGT. This CDR3 is CASSVGAGELFF. The CDR3, as DNA: TGTGCCAGCAGTGTTGGGGCCGGGGAGCTGTTTTTT.

In its sample, this clone ranks as large (0.1 to 1%). This chain links TRBV30 with TRBJ1-1; D ambiguous. This CDR3 region has 13 residues. Germline values: CDR1 GTSNPN, CDR2 SVGIG (reference sequence). V was pared by 5 bases and J by 0 bases, with 10 bases between. The CDR3 DNA reads as TGTGCCTGGGTAGGGTGGGTGAACACTGAAGCTTTCTTT. Encoded protein: CAWVGWVNTEAFF.

The chain recombines TRBV15 with TRBJ1-1, with D possibly TRBD1 on 5 matching bases. V gave up 0 bases and J gave up 1 base, with 12 bases separating them. The CDR3 length is 16 residues. The germline CDR1 and CDR2 sequences are LNHNV and YYDKDF (reference sequence). The CDR3 is CATSRDRAGRNTEAFF. The CDR3, as DNA: TGTGCCACCAGCAGAGATCGCGCAGGGAGGAACACTGAAGCTTTCTTT.

This sequence joins TRBV19 and TRBJ1-5; D is unclear. The length of the CDR3 is 15 residues. CDR1 and CDR2 (germline): LNHDA, SQIVND (reference sequence). Trimming stripped 2 bases from V and 1 base from J, with 9 bases between. The chain's CDR3 is CASSIFLESNQPQHF. The CDR3 DNA reads as TGTGCCAGTAGTATATTCTTAGAAAGCAATCAGCCCCAGCATTTT. The complete variable domain, with remaining parts taken from reference TRBV19 and TRBJ1-5, reads DGGITQSPKYLFRKEGQNVTLSCEQNLNHDAMYWYRQDPGQGLRLIYYSQIVNDFQKGDIAEGYSVSREKKESFPLTVTSAQKNPTAFYLCASSIFLESNQPQHFGDGTRLSIL.

About this clone itself: The DNA is left out, because the CDR3 cannot be placed on it with certainty; the CDR3 is given as TCRdb lists it. This chain connects TRBV7-5 to TRBJ2-5; TRBD2 is the table's D call, not checked against the DNA. TRBV7-5 is a pseudogene locus. The CDR3 sequence runs 14 residues, both termini included. CDR3 loop: CASSFGPGGETQYF.

The chain carries TRBV18 and TRBJ2-5, with 7 bases that match TRBD2. This CDR3 region has 16 residues. V gave up 4 bases and J gave up 5 bases; unmatched junction bases: 13. The germline CDR1 and CDR2 sequences are KGHSH and LQKENI. The CDR3 sequence: CASSQQRGLPGETQYF. For the CDR3, the DNA is TGTGCCAGCTCACAACAGCGGGGCCTCCCCGGTGAGACCCAGTACTTC.

The chain combines TRBV12-5 with TRBJ1-2; 9 bases are shared with TRBD1. V dropped 2 bases and J dropped 1; count of bases not matched to a gene: 8. CDR1 and CDR2 from the germline V gene are LGHNT and FRNRAP. The CDR3 runs to 17 residues. The CDR3 sequence is CASGLKAGTGINYGYTF. In DNA, the CDR3 is TGTGCTAGTGGTTTGAAAGCCGGGACAGGGATTAACTATGGCTACACCTTC. Complete variable domain (other parts from reference TRBV12-5 and TRBJ1-2): DARVTQTPRHKVTEMGQEVTMRCQPILGHNTVFWYRQTMMQGLELLAYFRNRAPLDDSGMPKDRFSAEMPDATLATLKIQPSEPRDSAVYFCASGLKAGTGINYGYTFGSGTRLTVV.

This rearrangement joins TRBV29-1 to TRBJ2-2; unclear D gene. The V end was cut by 4 bases, the J end by 0 bases, with 12 bases between. CDR3 size: 15 residues. Germline V gene data show CDR1 as SQVTM and CDR2 as ANQGSEA. The CDR3 is CSVVMTAANTGELFF. The CDR3 nucleotides read TGCAGCGTTGTCATGACTGCTGCGAACACCGGGGAGCTGTTTTTT.

The chain is built from TRBV18 and TRBJ2-1; 7 bases are a match to TRBD1. The CDR3 covers 14 residues. Losses at the gene ends were 5 bases for V and 4 bases for J; bases not matched to a gene: 5. Germline CDR1 KGHSH, CDR2 LQKENI. The CDR3 reads CASSRDRVYNEQFF. The CDR3, as DNA: TGTGCCAGCTCAAGGGACAGAGTATACAATGAGCAGTTCTTC. Based on the CDR3 plus reference TRBV18 and TRBJ2-1, the full variable domain is NAGVMQNPRHLVRRRGQEARLRCSPMKGHSHVYWYRQLPEEGLKFMVYLQKENIIDESGMPKERFSAEFPKEGPSILRIQQVVRGDSAAYFCASSRDRVYNEQFFGPGTRLTVL.

Turning to this clone: This CDR3 is also generated by other DNA sequences in the sample. This chain links TRBV25-1 with TRBJ1-1; D remains ambiguous. This CDR3 region has 12 residues. CDR1 and CDR2 from the germline V gene are MGHDK and SYGVNS. V was clipped by 3 bases and J by 5 bases, with 7 bases between them. CDR3 loop: CASSEGRTEAFF. CDR3 DNA: TGTGCCAGCAGTGAGGGGAGGACTGAAGCTTTCTTT.

The chain employs TRBV19 and TRBJ1-2; weak D call: TRBD1 (5 bases). The germline gives CDR1 LNHDA, CDR2 SQIVND (reference sequence). The CDR3 has 13 residues. Trimming removed 7 bases from V and 8 bases from J, with 17 bases in between. CDR3 DNA sequence: TGTGCCAGTACCCCGGGACCAGGGCTCGGCTACACCTTC. As protein: CASTPGPGLGYTF.

This sequence joins TRBV5-1 and TRBJ1-1; D perhaps matches TRBD1 (6 bases). The germline V gene encodes CDR1 SGHRS and CDR2 YFSETQ. V was clipped by 2 bases and J by 4 bases, with 15 bases between them. The CDR3 sequence is 15 residues long. The CDR3 loop is CASSFYQGLVTEAFF. The DNA for the CDR3 is TGCGCCAGCAGCTTTTACCAGGGGTTGGTCACTGAAGCTTTCTTT.

The chain has TRBV7-6 and TRBJ2-5, with 9 bases that match TRBD1. The ends lost 3 bases at V and 5 bases at J; junction bases unmatched: 7. Germline lookup yields CDR1 SGHVS and CDR2 FNYEAQ. The CDR3 length is 15 residues. The CDR3 DNA reads as TGTGCCAGCAGCTTCACAGGGGGCGGAACGGAGACCCAGTACTTC. It specifies CASSFTGGGTETQYF. Filled out from reference TRBV7-6 and TRBJ2-5, the complete variable domain reads GAGVSQSPRYKVTKRGQDVALRCDPISGHVSLYWYRQALGQGPEFLTYFNYEAQQDKSGLPNDRFSAERPEGSISTLTIQRTEQRDSAMYRCASSFTGGGTETQYFGPGTRLLVL.

This rearrangement joins TRBV5-1 to TRBJ1-1, with D unresolved. Deletions cut 0 bases from V and 8 bases from J, with 14 bases between. Germline CDR1 and CDR2: SGHRS and YFSETQ. The CDR3 contains 14 residues. The CDR3 loop is CASSLDSVGREAFF. The CDR3 DNA is TGCGCCAGCAGCTTGGACTCCGTCGGGAGGGAAGCTTTCTTT.

This clone was seen a few times. The chain uses TRBV18 and TRBJ2-3; D is undetermined. The length of the CDR3 is 16 residues. V was cut by 4 bases and J by 2 bases, with 16 bases left in between. Looked up from germline, CDR1 is KGHSH and CDR2 is LQKENI. This CDR3 is CASSRTGLSHTDTQYF. CDR3 nucleotide sequence: TGTGCCAGCTCACGGACCGGGCTATCCCACACAGATACGCAGTATTTT.

This clone occurred a few times. This rearrangement joins TRBV7-4 to TRBJ1-1; no clear D gene. CDR1 and CDR2 from the germline V gene are SGHVT and SQSDAQ. This CDR3 comprises 13 residues. The V and J ends lost 2 bases and 7 bases respectively, with 11 bases between them. The CDR3 DNA sequence: TGTGCCAGCAGCTTAACGAGCCCCCGTGAAGCTTTCTTT. It specifies CASSLTSPREAFF.

The J gene is TRBJ1-3, the V gene TRBV19; D unclear. V lost 5 bases and J 0 bases, leaving 14 bases between the germline ends. CDR3 length equals 16 residues. CDR1 and CDR2 from the germline V gene are LNHDA and SQIVND (reference sequence). CDR3 nucleotide sequence: TGTGCCAGTAGTGTAGGTGGACCGAGCTCTGGAAACACCATATATTTT. This translates into CASSVGGPSSGNTIYF.

This sequence joins TRBV14 and TRBJ2-7; no reliable D call. The CDR3 covers 14 residues. V gave up 2 bases and J gave up 6 bases, with 14 bases separating them. Germline V CDR1 and CDR2: SGHDN, FVKESK. In DNA, the CDR3 is TGTGCCAGCAGCCAATCACGCGTAACCGCCGAGCAGTACTTC. It codes for CASSQSRVTAEQYF.